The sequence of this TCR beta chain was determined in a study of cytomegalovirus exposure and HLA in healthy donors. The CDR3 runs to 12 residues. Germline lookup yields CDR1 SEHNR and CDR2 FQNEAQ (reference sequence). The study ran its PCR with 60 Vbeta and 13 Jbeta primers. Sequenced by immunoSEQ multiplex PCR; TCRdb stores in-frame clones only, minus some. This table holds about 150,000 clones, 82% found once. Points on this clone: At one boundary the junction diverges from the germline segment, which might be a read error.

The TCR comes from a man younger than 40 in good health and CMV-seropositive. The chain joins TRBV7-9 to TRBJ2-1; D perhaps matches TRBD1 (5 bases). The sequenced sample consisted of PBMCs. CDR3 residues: CSSSLTVPEQFF. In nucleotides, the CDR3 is TGTTCCAGCAGCTTGACAGTGCCCGAGCAGTTCTTC.